A single sample gave rise to the 30 T cell receptor beta chains below, sequenced in a study of shared clonotypes between healthy human individuals. Data came from immunoSEQ multiplex PCR; TCRdb stores just in-frame clones and leaves some out. The sample holds 2 million to 2.5 million clones, 90% to 97% seen once. The specimen was naive CD4+ T cells sorted from blood. Indicated subset: CD45RA+ positively selected. These receptors were obtained from a man aged 18 to 35 in good health.

This chain connects TRBV10-3 to TRBJ1-2, with TRBD1 identical over 10 bases. The CDR3 consists of 16 residues. Germline trimming cut 5 bases from V and 3 bases from J; bases unmatched to any gene: 9. CDR1 is ENHRY, CDR2 SYGVKD, per germline. CDR3 coding DNA: TGTGCCATCAGTCCCGCGACAGGGGGCGATGACTATGGCTACACCTTC. It encodes CAISPATGGDDYGYTF.

The V gene is TRBV27, the J gene TRBJ2-7; 7 bases are a match to TRBD2. Unmatched junction bases numbered 6, after V lost 3 bases and J lost 1 base. This CDR3 is 15 amino acids long. Germline V gene lookup returns CDR1 MNHEY and CDR2 SMNVEV (reference sequence). The chain's CDR3 is CASSLAPGGSYEQYF. The CDR3 DNA reads TGTGCCAGCAGTTTGGCCCCGGGGGGATCCTACGAGCAGTACTTC.

The V and J genes are TRBV5-1 and TRBJ2-3, with 10 bases identical to TRBD1. With 3 bases clipped from V and 2 bases from J, the junction kept 3 bases outside the gene matches. CDR3 length equals 15 residues. The V gene's germline CDR1 is SGHRS and CDR2 YFSETQ. In DNA form, the CDR3 reads TGCGCCAGCAGCTCCGACAGGGGGCACACAGATACGCAGTATTTT. Protein: CASSSDRGHTDTQYF.

The V gene is TRBV29-1, the J gene TRBJ2-2, with no clear D. The germline gives CDR1 SQVTM, CDR2 ANQGSEA. Trimming removed 3 bases at V and 4 bases at J, with 6 bases between. There are 12 residues in the CDR3. The DNA for the CDR3 is TGCAGCGTTGACATGGTCACCGGGGAGCTGTTTTTT. Translation gives CSVDMVTGELFF.

The rearrangement joins TRBV27 to TRBJ2-4, with D perhaps matching TRBD1 (5 bases). V gave up 4 bases and J gave up 0 bases, with 10 bases separating them. CDR3 length: 15 amino acids. Germline lookup yields CDR1 MNHEY and CDR2 SMNVEV (reference sequence). The CDR3 DNA is TGTGCCAGCAGTTGGGGCGTAGTAGCCAAAAACATTCAGTACTTC. Translated: CASSWGVVAKNIQYF.

This rearrangement joins TRBV19 to TRBJ1-6; D unresolved. Germline V CDR1 and CDR2: LNHDA, SQIVND (reference sequence). The V and J ends lost 9 bases and 8 bases respectively, with 17 bases between them. CDR3 size: 14 residues. The CDR3: CASSPQSRDSPLHF. For the CDR3, the DNA is TGTGCCAGCAGCCCCCAGTCCCGGGATTCACCCCTCCACTTT.

The chain couples TRBV7-2 to TRBJ2-3, with TRBD2 matching over 11 bases. In germline, CDR1 is SGHTA, CDR2 FQGNSA. The junction had 17 bases not matched to a gene; V was cut back by 5 bases and J by 7 bases. This CDR3 has 18 residues. CDR3 loop: CASSPVVAGGPRVYTQYF. CDR3 DNA sequence: TGTGCCAGCAGCCCAGTCGTAGCGGGAGGGCCTCGGGTGTATACGCAGTATTTT.

The chain recombines TRBV6-1 with TRBJ2-7; maybe TRBD2 (6 bases). Germline lookup yields CDR1 MNHNS and CDR2 SASEGT. Trimming left V 6 bases short and J 1 base short, with 10 bases between. This CDR3 comprises 13 residues. CDR3 amino acids: CASSGGLSYEQYF. Written as DNA, the CDR3 is TGTGCCAGCAGCGGGGGACTGTCCTACGAGCAGTACTTC.

On this clone: Other DNA sequences within the sample encode an identical CDR3. The chain recombines TRBV18 with TRBJ2-7, with D perhaps matching TRBD1 (6 bases). Germline V CDR1 and CDR2: KGHSH, LQKENI. The CDR3 runs 13 residues. V was cut by 3 bases and J by 3 bases, with 9 bases left in between. CDR3 sequence (DNA): TGTGCCAGCTCACCCCACAGGGACTACGAGCAGTACTTC. Residues: CASSPHRDYEQYF.

The chain is built from TRBV12-5 and TRBJ2-3; 7 nucleotides align to TRBD2. Unmatched junction bases numbered 10, after V lost 4 bases and J lost 9 bases. Germline loops: CDR1 LGHNT, CDR2 FRNRAP. The CDR3 consists of 14 residues. CDR3 loop: CASGSSRPGLTQYF. Here the CDR3 DNA reads TGTGCTAGTGGTTCCTCGAGGCCGGGACTAACGCAGTATTTT.

The rearrangement joins TRBV11-1 to TRBJ2-3; 8 bases map to TRBD2. CDR1 is SGHAT and CDR2 is FQDESV in the germline V gene (reference sequence). This CDR3 contains 16 residues. With V trimmed by 7 bases and J by 14 bases, 23 bases remained unmatched. Here the CDR3 DNA reads TGTGCCAGCACCCTGGTCGGGGGGGGCCTACACAGGTTGTTGTATTTT. Encoded protein: CASTLVGGGLHRLLYF.

Note on this clone: At the DNA level, this CDR3 is encoded by other sequences in the same sample as well. The chain employs TRBV9 and TRBJ2-7; tentatively, D is TRBD2 (5 bases). This CDR3 has 14 residues. Per germline, CDR1 SGDLS and CDR2 YYNGEE. V lost 0 bases and J 0 bases, leaving 7 bases between the germline ends. CDR3 amino acids: CASSVGGDSYEQYF. The CDR3 DNA sequence: TGTGCCAGCAGCGTAGGGGGAGACTCCTACGAGCAGTACTTC.

The rearrangement links TRBV7-2 to TRBJ1-1, with D perhaps TRBD1 (5 bases). Germline CDR1 and CDR2: SGHTA and FQGNSA. The CDR3 covers 14 residues. Trimming took 1 base from V and 11 from J, leaving 17 bases between them. The CDR3 sequence is CASSLGVQGSPAFF. The CDR3 DNA follows: TGTGCCAGCAGCTTAGGGGTTCAGGGAAGTCCGGCTTTCTTT.

Here the CDR3 reads CAKGGEGGYTF. CDR3 nucleotide sequence: TGTGCCAAGGGGGGTGAGGGTGGCTACACCTTC. The chain is built from TRBV2 and TRBJ1-2, with D maybe TRBD1 (6 bases). Germline lookup yields CDR1 SNHLY and CDR2 FYNNEI. The ends were cut back, 10 bases at V and 7 bases at J, with 13 bases in the middle. The CDR3 runs to 11 residues.

This clone was seen just once. As DNA, the CDR3 is TGTGCCAGCTCTGACAGGGGGATCAACATTCAGTACTTC. Protein: CASSDRGINIQYF. The chain joins TRBV6-6 to TRBJ2-4, with 9 bases aligning to TRBD1. Germline CDR1 is MNHNY and CDR2 is SVGAGI (reference sequence). The CDR3 has 13 residues. V was clipped by 8 bases and J by 7 bases; unmatched bases: 6.

This chain joins TRBV5-4 and TRBJ1-2; D remains unclear. Trimming pared 0 bases from V and 2 bases from J, leaving 14 bases between. Germline CDR1 reads SGHNT; CDR2 reads YYREEE (reference sequence). This CDR3 region has 16 residues. The CDR3 reads CASSLESGVVNYGYTF. The CDR3 DNA reads as TGTGCCAGCAGCTTGGAATCCGGGGTGGTGAACTATGGCTACACCTTC. Looking up the rest from reference TRBV5-4 and TRBJ1-2 gives the full variable domain: ETGVTQSPTHLIKTRGQQVTLRCSSQSGHNTVSWYQQALGQGPQFIFQYYREEENGRGNFPPRFSGLQFPNYSSELNVNALELDDSALYLCASSLESGVVNYGYTFGSGTRLTVV.

The chain employs TRBV5-4 and TRBJ2-3; 8 nucleotides line up with TRBD2. This CDR3 contains 15 residues. The junction had 5 bases not matched to a gene; V was cut back by 4 bases and J by 1 base. The V gene's germline CDR1 is SGHNT and CDR2 YYREEE (reference sequence). CDR3 in DNA: TGTGCCAGCAGCCTGACCGGGAGGGGCACAGATACGCAGTATTTT. It codes for CASSLTGRGTDTQYF.

V usage is TRBV19 and J usage is TRBJ2-2; 10 bases fit TRBD1. The CDR3 consists of 15 residues. Germline V gene lookup returns CDR1 LNHDA and CDR2 SQIVND (reference sequence). The ends lost 3 bases at V and 7 bases at J; junction bases unmatched: 5. The CDR3 here is CASSIGTGEVGELFF. CDR3 coding DNA: TGTGCCAGTAGTATCGGGACAGGGGAGGTCGGGGAGCTGTTTTTT. Full variable domain (remainder filled in from reference TRBV19 and TRBJ2-2): DGGITQSPKYLFRKEGQNVTLSCEQNLNHDAMYWYRQDPGQGLRLIYYSQIVNDFQKGDIAEGYSVSREKKESFPLTVTSAQKNPTAFYLCASSIGTGEVGELFFGEGSRLTVL.

V and J are TRBV2 and TRBJ2-7; perhaps TRBD2 as D (6 bases). From germline, CDR1 is SNHLY and CDR2 FYNNEI. There are 13 residues in the CDR3. V was pared by 7 bases and J by 3 bases, with 13 bases between. The CDR3 nucleotides are TGTGCCAGCAACCGGGAGAGTGGCTACGAGCAGTACTTC. Protein product: CASNRESGYEQYF.

The V and J genes are TRBV5-1 and TRBJ1-1; D unresolved. Looked up from germline, CDR1 is SGHRS and CDR2 is YFSETQ. The CDR3 extends over 15 amino acids. V lost 2 bases, J lost 4 bases, and 15 bases lay in between. This chain's CDR3 is CASSLRGRGSTEAFF. The CDR3, as DNA: TGCGCCAGCAGCTTAAGAGGCCGAGGGAGCACTGAAGCTTTCTTT.

The chain combines TRBV5-4 with TRBJ1-2, with D maybe TRBD1 (6 bases). Germline CDR1 is SGHNT and CDR2 is YYREEE (reference sequence). The CDR3 loop spans 13 amino acids. V lost 2 bases and J 4 bases, leaving 9 bases between the germline ends. CDR3 nucleotides: TGTGCCAGCAGCTTTGACAGGAGCTATGGCTACACCTTC. It is translated as CASSFDRSYGYTF.

The chain recombines TRBV7-9 with TRBJ1-2; tentative D call: TRBD1 (5 bases). V lost 0 bases, J lost 6 bases, and 14 bases lay in between. Per germline, CDR1 SEHNR and CDR2 FQNEAQ (reference sequence). The CDR3 is 15 amino acids. The DNA for the CDR3 is TGTGCCAGCAGCTTAGCACCAGGGTTGCGGGATGGCTACACCTTC. This encodes CASSLAPGLRDGYTF.

The chain employs TRBV7-9 and TRBJ2-5, with TRBD2 as a possible D gene (5 bases). Trimming stripped 2 bases from V and 6 bases from J, with 13 bases between. The germline V gene has CDR1 SEHNR and CDR2 FQNEAQ (reference sequence). There are 14 residues in the CDR3. CDR3 nucleotide sequence: TGTGCCAGCAGCTTAACTGAGGGAAAAAAGACCCAGTACTTC. It translates to CASSLTEGKKTQYF. Full variable domain (rest looked up from reference TRBV7-9 and TRBJ2-5): DTGVSQNPRHKITKRGQNVTFRCDPISEHNRLYWYRQTLGQGPEFLTYFQNEAQLEKSRLLSDRFSAERPKGSFSTLEIQRTEQGDSAMYLCASSLTEGKKTQYFGPGTRLLVL.

The rearrangement links TRBV6-5 to TRBJ1-5; D unclear. Germline CDR1 reads MNHEY; CDR2 reads SVGAGI. The CDR3 totals 13 residues. V dropped 4 bases and J dropped 7 bases, with 11 bases sitting between them. This chain's CDR3 is CASSLREGQPQHF. CDR3 DNA sequence: TGTGCCAGCAGTTTGCGGGAGGGCCAGCCCCAGCATTTT.

The chain carries TRBV4-3 and TRBJ1-2; D call uncertain. Trimming cost V 1 base and J 4 bases, with 10 bases left between them. The CDR3 loop spans 14 amino acids. Germline CDR1 reads LGHNA; CDR2 reads YSLEER. The CDR3 region has the DNA TGCGCCAGCAGCCAAGGGACCGGGTCCTATGGCTACACCTTC. Translation gives CASSQGTGSYGYTF.

J is TRBJ2-7 and V is TRBV7-2, with TRBD2 identical over 9 bases. The CDR3 is 14 amino acids. Germline loops: CDR1 SGHTA, CDR2 FQGNSA. Germline trimming cut 5 bases from V and 2 bases from J; bases unmatched to any gene: 4. The CDR3 DNA sequence: TGTGCCAGCAGCCCCGGGACTAGCCCCTACGAGCAGTACTTC. Translation: CASSPGTSPYEQYF. Full variable domain (missing parts from reference TRBV7-2 and TRBJ2-7): GAGVSQSPSNKVTEKGKDVELRCDPISGHTALYWYRQSLGQGLEFLIYFQGNSAPDKSGLPSDRFSAERTGGSVSTLTIQRTQQEDSAVYLCASSPGTSPYEQYFGPGTRLTVT.

The chain carries TRBV7-2 and TRBJ2-3; D is possibly TRBD2 (6 bases). The CDR3 has 16 amino acids. V lost 0 bases, J lost 4 bases, and 14 bases lay in between. Germline V gene data show CDR1 as SGHTA and CDR2 as FQGNSA. DNA for the CDR3: TGTGCCAGCAGCTTAGCAGGCGCTAGCGTTGCAGATACGCAGTATTTT. It translates to CASSLAGASVADTQYF.

The chain couples TRBV28 to TRBJ1-1; possibly TRBD1 for D (5 bases). V lost 3 bases and J lost 5, with 19 bases in between. From germline, CDR1 is MDHEN and CDR2 SYDVKM. The CDR3 spans 16 residues. The CDR3 coding sequence is TGTGCCAGCAGTTTTGAGACCCGAAACTGGGGGACTGAAGCTTTCTTT. It encodes CASSFETRNWGTEAFF.

The gene calls are TRBV5-1 and TRBJ1-4; 8 bases align to TRBD1. Germline trimming cut 4 bases from V and 7 bases from J; bases unmatched to any gene: 6. The CDR3 is made up of 14 amino acids. Germline lookup yields CDR1 SGHRS and CDR2 YFSETQ. CDR3 region: CASSGTGFSEKLFF. In nucleotides, the CDR3 is TGCGCCAGCAGCGGGACAGGTTTTAGTGAAAAACTGTTTTTT.

This clone came up a few times. Other DNA sequences in this specimen translate into the identical CDR3. The rearrangement uses TRBV6-1 and TRBJ1-1; no definite D call. The CDR3 is made up of 11 amino acids. Trimming left V 6 bases short and J 1 base short, with 3 bases between. Germline V gene lookup returns CDR1 MNHNS and CDR2 SASEGT. CDR3 protein: CASRRNTEAFF. The CDR3 DNA reads as TGTGCCAGCAGGAGGAACACTGAAGCTTTCTTT.